Below are 27 T cell receptor beta chains sequenced from a single sample in a study of cytomegalovirus exposure and HLA in healthy donors. Primers for the PCR totalled 60 Vbeta and 13 Jbeta. Sequencing used immunoSEQ multiplex PCR; TCRdb keeps in-frame clones, though not all of them. Of 150,000 to 200,000 clones listed, 80% are singletons. The sample consisted of PBMCs. All receptors come from a woman aged 25 to 39 in good health and CMV-seronegative.

For the CDR3, the DNA is TGTGCCAGCAGTCTGGGGGAAGGGACACACTACGAGCAGTACTTC. It codes for CASSLGEGTHYEQYF. This chain links TRBV28 with TRBJ2-7; D perhaps matches TRBD1 (6 bases). The CDR3 runs to 15 residues. Germline V lookup: CDR1 MDHEN, CDR2 SYDVKM. V gave up 5 bases and J gave up 3 bases, with 17 bases separating them.

The V call is TRBV11-1, the J call TRBJ1-1; D call uncertain. Germline values: CDR1 SGHAT, CDR2 FQDESV (reference sequence). V gave up 1 base and J gave up 0 bases, with 12 bases separating them. CDR3 length: 16 amino acids. CDR3 sequence reads: CASSLEAPRMNTEAFF. CDR3 DNA sequence: TGTGCCAGCAGCTTAGAGGCCCCGAGGATGAACACTGAAGCTTTCTTT.

This chain links TRBV14 with TRBJ2-3; TRBD2 might be the D (5 bases). Looked up from germline, CDR1 is SGHDN and CDR2 is FVKESK. V lost 1 base and J lost 0, with 11 bases in between. This CDR3 has 16 amino acids. CDR3 bases: TGTGCCAGCAGCCAAGTCGGGCGGACTAGCACAGATACGCAGTATTTT. This encodes CASSQVGRTSTDTQYF.

V gene TRBV19 combines with J gene TRBJ2-6; D might be TRBD2 (6 bases). The V gene lost 3 bases and the J gene lost 4 bases, with 10 bases spanning the gap. CDR3 length equals 15 residues. Germline CDR1 is LNHDA and CDR2 is SQIVND (reference sequence). This CDR3 reads CASSIPGSGANVLTF. CDR3 coding DNA: TGTGCCAGTAGTATCCCCGGGAGCGGGGCCAACGTCCTGACTTTC.

The V and J genes are TRBV14 and TRBJ2-2; TRBD1 agrees at 8 bases. V shed 1 base and J 5 bases; nucleotides not matched to a gene: 3. Germline V gene sequence: CDR1 SGHDN, CDR2 FVKESK. The CDR3 loop spans 15 amino acids. CDR3 in DNA: TGTGCCAGCAGCCAAGCAGGGGGCAGGACCGGGGAGCTGTTTTTT. Translation: CASSQAGGRTGELFF.

This chain joins TRBV5-1 and TRBJ1-4; weak D call: TRBD1 (6 bases). The V gene's germline CDR1 is SGHRS and CDR2 YFSETQ. The ends were cut back, 7 bases at V and 8 bases at J, with 18 bases in the middle. CDR3 length equals 14 residues. The chain's CDR3 is CASALRGGSEKLFF. The CDR3 DNA is TGCGCCAGCGCTCTACGGGGGGGCTCAGAAAAACTGTTTTTT.

The chain carries TRBV27 and TRBJ2-2; 8 bases agree with TRBD1. This CDR3 is built from 16 residues. Germline-derived CDR1 and CDR2 are MNHEY and SMNVEV (reference sequence). With 6 bases clipped from V and 0 bases from J, the junction kept 6 bases outside the gene matches. CDR3 in amino acids: CASRIGQGANTGELFF. In DNA, the CDR3 is TGTGCCAGCAGAATAGGACAGGGCGCGAACACCGGGGAGCTGTTTTTT.

This chain connects TRBV6-5 to TRBJ1-5; D remains ambiguous. V was clipped by 8 bases and J by 6 bases, with 11 bases between them. The CDR3 has 12 amino acids. In germline, CDR1 is MNHEY, CDR2 SVGAGI. CDR3 protein: CASSDTSQPQHF. As DNA, the CDR3 is TGTGCCAGCTCCGACACCAGTCAGCCCCAGCATTTT.

The chain employs TRBV7-6 and TRBJ2-3; perhaps TRBD2 as D (6 bases). Deletions cut 1 base from V and 2 bases from J, with 10 bases between. The germline CDR1 and CDR2 sequences are SGHVS and FNYEAQ. This CDR3 is built from 15 residues. The CDR3 DNA follows: TGTGCCAGCAGCTTAGGGGGACTCAACACAGATACGCAGTATTTT. Protein sequence: CASSLGGLNTDTQYF.

This clone appeared a single time. The gene calls are TRBV2 and TRBJ2-3; no firm D call. The V and J ends lost 3 bases and 4 bases respectively, with 8 bases between them. The CDR3 loop spans 13 amino acids. Germline CDR1 reads SNHLY; CDR2 reads FYNNEI. CDR3 sequence (DNA): TGTGCCAGCAGTGACATTACACCAGATACGCAGTATTTT. Translated: CASSDITPDTQYF.

The chain couples TRBV9 to TRBJ2-5; 11 bases fit TRBD2. J gave up 3 bases and V 1 base, and 5 bases lay outside the gene matches. Germline V gives CDR1 SGDLS, CDR2 YYNGEE. CDR3 length: 16 residues. CDR3 amino acids: CASSVIPLAGEETQYF. CDR3 sequence (DNA): TGTGCCAGCAGCGTAATACCACTAGCGGGGGAAGAGACCCAGTACTTC.

CDR3 sequence: CASSLGTGGLGSNEQYF. Written as DNA, the CDR3 is TGTGCCAGCAGCTTAGGGACAGGAGGGCTCGGGTCGAACGAGCAGTACTTC. The chain couples TRBV11-2 to TRBJ2-7; the D gene is possibly TRBD1 (7 bases). The V and J ends lost 1 base and 5 bases respectively, with 21 bases between them. The CDR3 totals 17 residues. Germline CDR1 is SGHAT and CDR2 is FQNNGV.

V usage is TRBV9 and J usage is TRBJ1-3, with a possible D match to TRBD1 (6 bases). CDR3 size: 13 residues. V was clipped by 0 bases and J by 8 bases, with 9 bases between them. Germline CDR1 is SGDLS and CDR2 is YYNGEE. This chain's CDR3 is CASSVVQGHTIYF. Written as DNA, the CDR3 is TGTGCCAGCAGCGTAGTGCAGGGGCACACCATATATTTT.

This chain uses TRBV5-1 with TRBJ2-3; TRBD2 matches 12 bases. The length of the CDR3 is 17 residues. Germline values: CDR1 SGHRS, CDR2 YFSETQ. V was clipped by 5 bases and J by 4 bases; unmatched bases: 11. This CDR3 reads CASSSNLAGGKADTQYF. CDR3 nucleotide sequence: TGCGCCAGCAGTTCGAATCTAGCGGGGGGGAAGGCAGATACGCAGTATTTT.

The V and J genes are TRBV15 and TRBJ2-1; the match to TRBD2 covers 10 bases. The CDR3 has 15 residues. V gave up 5 bases and J gave up 5 bases; unmatched junction bases: 6. The germline V gene has CDR1 LNHNV and CDR2 YYDKDF (reference sequence). Written as DNA, the CDR3 is TGTGCCACCAGCCTGACGACTAGCGGGCACAATGAGCAGTTCTTC. It specifies CATSLTTSGHNEQFF.

The rearrangement links TRBV9 to TRBJ2-6; D gene ambiguous. This CDR3 spans 16 amino acids. The V end was cut by 0 bases, the J end by 2 bases, with 9 bases between. In germline, CDR1 is SGDLS, CDR2 YYNGEE. CDR3 bases: TGTGCCAGCAGCGTAGCACGGTTAACTGGGGCCAACGTCCTGACTTTC. This encodes CASSVARLTGANVLTF. Full variable domain (remainder filled in from reference TRBV9 and TRBJ2-6): DSGVTQTPKHLITATGQRVTLRCSPRSGDLSVYWYQQSLDQGLQFLIQYYNGEERAKGNILERFSAQQFPDLHSELNLSSLELGDSALYFCASSVARLTGANVLTFGAGSRLTVL.

The CDR3 nucleotides read TGCAGTGCTGAGGCCCAAGAGACCCAGTACTTC. Amino acids: CSAEAQETQYF. This chain connects TRBV20-1 to TRBJ2-5, with D hard to call. Between the trimmed V and J ends, which lost 5 bases and 1 base, there was a span of 5 bases. Germline-derived CDR1 and CDR2 are DFQATT and SNEGSKA (reference sequence). The CDR3 is 11 amino acids.

The rearrangement links TRBV7-9 to TRBJ2-7, with D tentatively TRBD1 (5 bases). V lost 5 bases, J lost 3 bases, and 8 bases lay in between. This CDR3 is 12 amino acids long. Germline CDR1 reads SEHNR; CDR2 reads FQNEAQ (reference sequence). CDR3 amino acids: CASSPDNYEQYF. The CDR3, as DNA: TGTGCCAGCAGCCCGGACAACTACGAGCAGTACTTC.

The V and J genes are TRBV19 and TRBJ1-6; unclear D gene. From germline, CDR1 is LNHDA and CDR2 SQIVND (reference sequence). The CDR3 is made up of 15 amino acids. Deletions cut 7 bases from V and 7 bases from J, with 17 bases between. The DNA of the CDR3 is TGTGCCAGTACTACTACCGGGGTCCAGAATTCACCCCTCCACTTT. Encoded protein: CASTTTGVQNSPLHF.

V and J are TRBV9 and TRBJ1-2; TRBD1 might be the D (6 bases). The CDR3 sequence is 15 residues long. V lost 3 bases to trimming and J lost 8 bases, with 20 bases between them. CDR1 is SGDLS, CDR2 YYNGEE, per germline. The CDR3 DNA reads as TGTGCCAGCAGCGCCGGCAGTACAGGGATATCGGGCTACACCTTC. Protein sequence: CASSAGSTGISGYTF. Using reference TRBV9 and TRBJ1-2 for the parts outside the CDR3, the full variable domain is DSGVTQTPKHLITATGQRVTLRCSPRSGDLSVYWYQQSLDQGLQFLIQYYNGEERAKGNILERFSAQQFPDLHSELNLSSLELGDSALYFCASSAGSTGISGYTFGSGTRLTVV.

The gene calls are TRBV4-2 and TRBJ2-7; a weak D match, TRBD2 (6 bases). Germline CDR1 and CDR2: LGHNA and YNFKEQ. The CDR3 is 17 amino acids. Deletions cut 0 bases from V and 1 base from J, with 16 bases between. CDR3 region: CASSQDKSSGVSYEQYF. The CDR3 DNA reads TGTGCCAGCAGCCAAGATAAGTCGTCGGGGGTATCCTACGAGCAGTACTTC.

This clone was observed once. The chain recombines TRBV5-1 with TRBJ2-7; 8 nucleotides align to TRBD1. The germline gives CDR1 SGHRS, CDR2 YFSETQ. The CDR3 covers 14 residues. V was clipped by 4 bases and J by 2 bases; unmatched bases: 5. The CDR3 loop reads CASSIQGATYEQYF. The CDR3 nucleotides read TGCGCCAGCAGCATCCAGGGGGCCACCTACGAGCAGTACTTC.

V gene TRBV7-9 combines with J gene TRBJ2-1; D is unclear. The germline gives CDR1 SEHNR, CDR2 FQNEAQ (reference sequence). V was shortened by 5 bases and J by 5 bases, with 4 bases between the two germline ends. CDR3 length equals 11 residues. In nucleotides, the CDR3 is TGTGCCAGCAGCGTTAACAATGAGCAGTTCTTC. It codes for CASSVNNEQFF. Complete variable domain (other parts from reference TRBV7-9 and TRBJ2-1): DTGVSQNPRHKITKRGQNVTFRCDPISEHNRLYWYRQTLGQGPEFLTYFQNEAQLEKSRLLSDRFSAERPKGSFSTLEIQRTEQGDSAMYLCASSVNNEQFFGPGTRLTVL.

This clone was observed once. The V call is TRBV6-8, the J call TRBJ2-7; D is unresolved. Trimming cost V 10 bases and J 4 bases, with 5 bases left between them. This CDR3 comprises 9 residues. Germline-derived CDR1 and CDR2 are MNHGY and SAAAGT. Here the CDR3 reads CATLYEQYF. CDR3 in DNA: TGTGCCACCCTATACGAGCAGTACTTC.

The chain carries TRBV2 and TRBJ1-2, with no clear D. V was cut by 3 bases and J by 5 bases, with 13 bases left in between. Germline V CDR1 and CDR2: SNHLY, FYNNEI. This CDR3 spans 14 amino acids. CDR3 residues: CASSDGRPPYGYTF. The DNA for the CDR3 is TGTGCCAGCAGTGATGGGCGCCCACCGTATGGCTACACCTTC. Variable domain in full (rest from reference TRBV2 and TRBJ1-2): EPEVTQTPSHQVTQMGQEVILRCVPISNHLYFYWYRQILGQKVEFLVSFYNNEISEKSEIFDDQFSVERPDGSNFTLKIRSTKLEDSAMYFCASSDGRPPYGYTFGSGTRLTVV.

The CDR3 reads CASRPGGGIINSPLHF. CDR3 nucleotides: TGTGCCAGCAGGCCTGGGGGGGGAATCATTAATTCACCCCTCCACTTT. This sequence joins TRBV27 and TRBJ1-6; tentative D call: TRBD1 (5 bases). The ends were cut back, 6 bases at V and 6 bases at J, with 18 bases in the middle. Germline V CDR1 and CDR2: MNHEY, SMNVEV (reference sequence). There are 16 residues in the CDR3.

The chain carries TRBV7-3 and TRBJ2-5, with 8 bases identical to TRBD1. Germline V gene lookup returns CDR1 SGHTA and CDR2 FQGTGA. The CDR3 is made up of 15 amino acids. The trim removed 2 bases at V and 5 bases at J, leaving 7 bases unmatched. CDR3 coding DNA: TGTGCCAGCAGCTTAGGCCCAGGGGGCAGGGAGACCCAGTACTTC. This gives the protein CASSLGPGGRETQYF.